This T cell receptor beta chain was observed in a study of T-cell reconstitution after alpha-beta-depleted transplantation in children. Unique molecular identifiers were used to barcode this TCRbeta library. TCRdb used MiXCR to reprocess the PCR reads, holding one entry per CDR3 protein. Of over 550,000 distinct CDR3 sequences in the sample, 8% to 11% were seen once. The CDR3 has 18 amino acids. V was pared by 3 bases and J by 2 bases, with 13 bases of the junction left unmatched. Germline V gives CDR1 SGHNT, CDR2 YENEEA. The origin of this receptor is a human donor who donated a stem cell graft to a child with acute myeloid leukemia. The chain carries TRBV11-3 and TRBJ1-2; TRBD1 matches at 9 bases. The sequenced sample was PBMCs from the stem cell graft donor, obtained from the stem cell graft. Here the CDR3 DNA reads TGTGCCAGCAGCTTCCTGAGGGACAGGGAGAAGCTGAACTATGGCTACACCTTC. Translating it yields CASSFLRDREKLNYGYTF. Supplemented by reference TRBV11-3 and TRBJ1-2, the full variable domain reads EAGVVQSPRYKIIEKKQPVAFWCNPISGHNTLYWYLQNLGQGPELLIRYENEEAVDDSQLPKDRFSAERLKGVDSTLKIQPAELGDSAVYLCASSFLRDREKLNYGYTFGSGTRLTVV.